The 8 T cell receptor beta chains below all came from one sample that was sequenced in a study of identifying expanded T cells in peripheral blood. The method was immunoSEQ multiplex PCR; TCRdb's version includes in-frame clones alone and lacks a portion of them. The sample carries 84,000 or so clones, approximately 90% recorded once. The sample was blood. These receptors came from a person between 18 and 70 years old in good health.

V is TRBV14 and J is TRBJ2-6; D ambiguous. This CDR3 has 14 residues. Germline CDR1 and CDR2: SGHDN and FVKESK. V was clipped by 3 bases and J by 4 bases, with 7 bases between them. The CDR3 protein is CASSQASGANVLTF. The DNA of the CDR3 is TGTGCCAGCAGCCAGGCATCAGGGGCCAACGTCCTGACTTTC.

V and J are TRBV5-6 and TRBJ2-2; TRBD1 or TRBD2 may be the D gene (7 bases each). Germline assignment: CDR1 SGHDT and CDR2 YYEEEE. The V and J ends lost 0 bases and 5 bases respectively, with 17 bases between them. This CDR3 contains 17 residues. This CDR3 is CASSLATGEGATGELFF. The CDR3 region has the DNA TGTGCCAGCAGCTTGGCCACTGGGGAGGGGGCTACCGGGGAGCTGTTTTTT.

The rearrangement links TRBV6-5 to TRBJ1-2, with a possible D match to TRBD1 (5 bases). Germline V gene data show CDR1 as MNHEY and CDR2 as SVGAGI. V was cut by 2 bases and J by 5 bases, with 6 bases left in between. The length of the CDR3 is 12 residues. The CDR3 is CASSYRGYGYTF. DNA for the CDR3: TGTGCCAGCAGTTACAGGGGATATGGCTACACCTTC.

This chain joins TRBV7-6 and TRBJ2-3; D not certain. This CDR3 spans 13 amino acids. V lost 5 bases and J lost 2, with 8 bases in between. Germline CDR1 reads SGHVS; CDR2 reads FNYEAQ. CDR3 nucleotide sequence: TGTGCCAGCAGCGGACGACTCACAGATACGCAGTATTTT. Its protein product is CASSGRLTDTQYF.

V is TRBV11-1 and J is TRBJ1-1; possibly TRBD1 for D (5 bases). Per the germline V gene, CDR1 is SGHAT and CDR2 is FQDESV (reference sequence). V gave up 6 bases and J gave up 3 bases, with 11 bases separating them. The CDR3 totals 13 residues. CDR3 amino acids: CASRRGDYTEAFF. The CDR3 nucleotides read TGTGCCAGCAGACGGGGGGACTACACTGAAGCTTTCTTT.

The sample holds one count of this clone. The gene calls are TRBV2 and TRBJ1-5, with TRBD1 as a possible D gene (6 bases). Germline CDR1 is SNHLY and CDR2 is FYNNEI. Trimming pared 6 bases from V and 4 bases from J, leaving 16 bases between. The CDR3 totals 15 residues. The CDR3 sequence: CASSPRTVFNQPQHF. Here the CDR3 DNA reads TGTGCCAGCAGCCCCAGGACAGTTTTTAATCAGCCCCAGCATTTT.

The chain links TRBV2 to TRBJ2-1, with D possibly being TRBD2 (5 bases). The CDR3 runs 15 residues. The V and J ends lost 1 base and 8 bases respectively, with 15 bases between them. Germline V gives CDR1 SNHLY, CDR2 FYNNEI. CDR3 protein: CASSEGDYQPDEQFF. CDR3 nucleotides: TGTGCCAGCAGTGAAGGTGACTACCAGCCCGATGAGCAGTTCTTC.

This sequence joins TRBV11-2 and TRBJ2-3, with TRBD2 matching over 8 bases. The V gene end was trimmed by 4 bases and the J gene end by 4 bases; junction bases not matched to a gene: 7. Germline lookup yields CDR1 SGHAT and CDR2 FQNNGV. The CDR3 has 15 amino acids. The CDR3: CASSSLGGASDTQYF. The CDR3 region has the DNA TGTGCCAGCAGCTCTCTCGGGGGGGCATCAGATACGCAGTATTTT.